This section outlines one T cell receptor beta chain sequence together with its context. The entry originates in a study of T-cell memory formation after mild COVID-19. Study as a whole: There were largely donor-specific TCR clusters.

Each CDR3 protein is one row after TCRdb ran MiXCR on the 5' RACE reads. The table lists 250,000 to 300,000 distinct CDR3 sequences, around 16% of them singletons. Germline CDR1 is MNHEY and CDR2 is SVGAGI. Between the trimmed V and J ends, which lost 0 bases and 4 bases, there was a span of 6 bases. CDR3 length: 13 residues. The V gene is TRBV6-5, the J gene TRBJ1-1, with D unclear. The material sequenced was PBMCs or a T cell subset sorted from them (not recorded which). The TCR sequence derives from a man aged 18-30 years who had mild COVID-19 (a few samples of this study predate the infection). Cell type and time point are not known. The chain's CDR3 is CASSYSALTEAFF. The CDR3, as DNA: TGTGCCAGCAGTTACTCGGCCCTCACTGAAGCTTTCTTT.